This T cell receptor beta chain was found in a study of cytomegalovirus exposure and HLA in healthy donors. Primers: 60 Vbeta forward and 13 Jbeta reverse. Clones were read by immunoSEQ multiplex PCR, and TCRdb kept only the in-frame ones, dropping some. The data show 120,000 or so clones, roughly 66% seen once. From germline, CDR1 is MDHEN and CDR2 SYDVKM. This CDR3 region has 16 residues. Trimming stripped 3 bases from V and 1 base from J, with 13 bases between. The sequence was obtained from a man between 18 and 35 years old in good health and CMV-seronegative. This sequence joins TRBV28 and TRBJ1-5, with D maybe TRBD1 (6 bases). Sequenced input: PBMCs. The CDR3 here is CASSLTGRRSNQPQHF. The CDR3 coding sequence is TGTGCCAGCAGTTTGACAGGTCGAAGAAGCAATCAGCCCCAGCATTTT.